The TCR beta chain under discussion was sequenced for a study of T cells in Graves' hyperthyroidism and ophthalmopathy. Study context: Once the initial diagnosis was made, peripheral blood was obtained before any treatment.

With V trimmed by 5 bases and J by 3 bases, 7 bases remained unmatched. Germline assignment: CDR1 MNHEY and CDR2 SMNVEV (reference sequence). The CDR3 loop spans 17 amino acids. Uncontrolled infection, other autoimmune disease, pregnancy and lactation each barred patients from inclusion. Regions amplified from RNA transcripts were the TCR beta CDR3 regions. A set of HTBI primers served as the primers for a first-round RT-PCR of the TCR CDR3. Via MiXCR, TCRdb re-called the multiplex PCR reads, giving one row per CDR3 protein. The profile shows hundreds of thousands of distinct CDR3 sequences, more than 15% of them singletons. Overall study findings and caveats: Appearing also in blood were most of the thyroid clonotypes expanded above 0.001.

Details on this clonotype: The target antigen is unknown.

This TCR derives from a woman between 35 and 50 years old with Graves' ophthalmopathy. Material: blood. The chain links TRBV27 to TRBJ2-6; 10 nucleotides agree with TRBD1. The CDR3 DNA is TGTGCCAGCAGTAAGAGACAGGGGGCCGGTGGGGCCAACGTCCTGACTTTC. Translation: CASSKRQGAGGANVLTF.